The present TCR beta chain was sequenced within a study of shared clonotypes between healthy human individuals. Study-wide background: Each donor contributed plates that comprised three CD4 naive, three CD4 memory, two CD8 naive and one CD8 memory.

Terminally differentiated effector memory CD45RA+ cells were excluded from the naive CD8 cells, which were CD45RO-negative and positively selected for CCR7. CDR3 length: 13 amino acids. The germline V gene has CDR1 SEHNR and CDR2 FQNEAQ (reference sequence). V was trimmed by 5 bases and J by 2 bases, leaving 10 bases between them. The method was immunoSEQ multiplex PCR; TCRdb's version includes in-frame clones alone and lacks a portion of them. Seen here are 2 million to 2.5 million clones, under 95% observed once, and the top ten hold about 1.5%. Sequenced input: naive CD8+ T cells from PBMCs. The sequence was obtained from a man aged 18 to 30 in good health. Some clones in this sample may be carry-over from other donors' samples. This chain links TRBV7-9 with TRBJ2-7; D unresolved. The CDR3 coding sequence is TGTGCCAGCAGCCTAGATCTCGCCTACGAGCAGTACTTC. Translating gives CASSLDLAYEQYF.